A selection of T cell receptor beta chains follows, all from one sample in a study of early T cells in non-severe SARS-CoV-2 infection. MiXCR was run by TCRdb on the 5' RACE reads, yielding one entry per CDR3 protein. The table lists around 52,000 distinct CDR3 sequences, more than 9% of them singletons. The sample consisted of whole blood. The receptors stem from an adult who was a healthcare worker with PCR-confirmed SARS-CoV-2 infection or an uninfected control (not recorded which). The CDR3 runs from the conserved cysteine through the conserved F or W. Each record gives: CDR3 length, J gene, V gene, CDR3 protein.

CDR3 length: 13
J gene: TRBJ1-6
V gene: TRBV29-1
CDR3 protein: CSVQTGLASPLHF

CDR3 length: 17
J gene: TRBJ2-7
V gene: TRBV28
CDR3 protein: CASSLAPIPLSIYEQYF

CDR3 length: 13
J gene: TRBJ2-3
V gene: TRBV28
CDR3 protein: CASSLVQVDTQYF

CDR3 length: 10
J gene: TRBJ2-7
V gene: TRBV29-1
CDR3 protein: CSVAEYEQYF

CDR3 length: 14
J gene: TRBJ1-1
V gene: TRBV28
CDR3 protein: CASSLSQMNTEAFF

CDR3 length: 15
J gene: TRBJ2-7
V gene: TRBV5-1
CDR3 protein: CASSSGPQGTYEQYF

CDR3 length: 14
J gene: TRBJ1-2
V gene: TRBV6-5
CDR3 protein: CASSYALPLFGYTF

CDR3 length: 14
J gene: TRBJ2-3
V gene: TRBV11-2
CDR3 protein: CASSQQGWSDTQYF

CDR3 length: 12
J gene: TRBJ2-7
V gene: TRBV10-3
CDR3 protein: CAINRGGSEQYF

CDR3 length: 13
J gene: TRBJ2-2
V gene: TRBV9
CDR3 protein: CASSIRTDKELFF

CDR3 length: 14
J gene: TRBJ1-2
V gene: TRBV18
CDR3 protein: CASSPDRAHYGYTF

CDR3 length: 14
J gene: TRBJ1-4
V gene: TRBV12-3/TRBV12-4
CDR3 protein: CASSSTATNEKLFF

CDR3 length: 14
J gene: TRBJ2-7
V gene: TRBV5-4
CDR3 protein: CASSLVGQSYEQYF